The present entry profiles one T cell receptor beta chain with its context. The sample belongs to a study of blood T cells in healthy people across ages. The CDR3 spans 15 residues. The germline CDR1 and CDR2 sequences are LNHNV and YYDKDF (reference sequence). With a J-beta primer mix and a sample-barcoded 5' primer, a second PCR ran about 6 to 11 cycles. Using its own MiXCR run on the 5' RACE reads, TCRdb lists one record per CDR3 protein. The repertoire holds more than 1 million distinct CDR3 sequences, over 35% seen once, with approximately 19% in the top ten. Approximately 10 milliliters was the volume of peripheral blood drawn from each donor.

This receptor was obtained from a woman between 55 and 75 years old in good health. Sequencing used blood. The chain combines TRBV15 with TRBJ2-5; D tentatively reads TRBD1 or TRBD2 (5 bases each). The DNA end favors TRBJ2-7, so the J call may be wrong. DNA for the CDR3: TGTGCCACCAGCAGAGTTGGGACGTGGCTTGGCGAGCAGTACTTC. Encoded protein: CATSRVGTWLGEQYF.